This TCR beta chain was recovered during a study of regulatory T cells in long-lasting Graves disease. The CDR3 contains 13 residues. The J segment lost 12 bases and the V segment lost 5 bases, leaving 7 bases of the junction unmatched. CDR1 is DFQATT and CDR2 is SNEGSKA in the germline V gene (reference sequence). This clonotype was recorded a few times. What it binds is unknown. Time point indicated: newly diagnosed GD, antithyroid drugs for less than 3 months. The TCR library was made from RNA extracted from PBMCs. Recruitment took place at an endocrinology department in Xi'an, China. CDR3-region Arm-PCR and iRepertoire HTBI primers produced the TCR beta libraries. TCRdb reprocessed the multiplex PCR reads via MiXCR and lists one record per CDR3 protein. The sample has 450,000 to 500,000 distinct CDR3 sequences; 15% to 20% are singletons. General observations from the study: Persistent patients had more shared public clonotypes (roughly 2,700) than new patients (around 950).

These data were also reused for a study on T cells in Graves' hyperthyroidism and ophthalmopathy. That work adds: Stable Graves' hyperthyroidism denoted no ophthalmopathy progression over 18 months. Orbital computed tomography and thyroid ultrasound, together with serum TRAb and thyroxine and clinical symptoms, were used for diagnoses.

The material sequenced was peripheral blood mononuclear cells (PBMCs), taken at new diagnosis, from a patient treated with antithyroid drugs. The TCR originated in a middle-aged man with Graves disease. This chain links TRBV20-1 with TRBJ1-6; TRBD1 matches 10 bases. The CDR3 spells CSASGTGALPLHF. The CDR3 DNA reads TGCAGTGCTTCCGGGACAGGGGCCTTACCCCTCCACTTT.